Listed below are T cell receptor beta chains from one sample, sequenced in a study of HIV-infected patients and healthy controls. TCRdb reprocessed the 5' RACE reads via MiXCR and lists one record per CDR3 protein. Among some 70,000 distinct CDR3 sequences listed, less than 20% were seen once. Material: CD4+ T cells from blood. The receptors were sampled from a human donor in good health. Both conserved end residues are part of each CDR3. The D gene is left open where the match is weak. Clone sizes are given selectively: once, few, many, or a class where the clone is expanded.

D gene,J gene,V gene,CDR3 length,clone size,CDR3 DNA,CDR3 protein
TRBD1,TRBJ1-2,TRBV4-2,13,many,TGTGCCAGCAGCCAAACAGGGGCGGAAGGCTACACCTTC,CASSQTGAEGYTF
.,TRBJ2-7,TRBV7-2,12,few,TGTGCCAGCAGTTCACAGGGTTACGAGCAGTACTTC,CASSSQGYEQYF
.,TRBJ2-3,TRBV5-6,13,few,TGTGCCAGCAGCTTGGGTGGGACAGATACGCAGTATTTT,CASSLGGTDTQYF
.,TRBJ1-1,TRBV20-1,13,many,TGCAGTGCTATTAGGAGGGTTGGCACTGAAGCTTTCTTT,CSAIRRVGTEAFF
.,TRBJ1-3,TRBV7-3,13,many,TGTGCCAGCGCAGGGGACTCTGGAAACACCATATATTTT,CASAGDSGNTIYF
.,TRBJ1-1,TRBV6-5,13,.,TGTGCCAGCAGTTACCCAGGGGACACTGAAGCTTTCTTT,CASSYPGDTEAFF
.,TRBJ2-3,TRBV7-2,13,many,TGTGCCAGCAGCTTATCCTATACAGATACGCAGTATTTT,CASSLSYTDTQYF
.,TRBJ1-5,TRBV7-2,15,.,TGTGCCAGCAGCTTAGGGCAGTTTAGCAATCAGCCCCAGCATTTT,CASSLGQFSNQPQHF
.,TRBJ1-1,TRBV5-1,14,.,TGCGCCAGCACTGACGATTTCTTTGGGGCTGAAGCTTTCTTT,CASTDDFFGAEAFF
.,TRBJ2-5,TRBV19,12,.,TGTGCCAGTAGTAGTACGGGGGCGGCCCAGTACTTC,CASSSTGAAQYF
.,TRBJ1-5,TRBV5-1,14,few,TGCGCCAGCAGCTTGGAGGCCGGGACAAAGCCCCAGCATTTT,CASSLEAGTKPQHF